This TCR beta chain stems from a study of blood T cell repertoires in COVID-19. Across the whole study: PBMCs, B-cell-depleted T cells, or T cells were the source of the cDNA or gDNA that made up the material.

This clone was counted between two and nine times. Which cohort a participant joined came from the clinical history participants gave. Trimming left V 6 bases short and J 4 bases short, with 15 bases between. The CDR3 loop spans 15 amino acids. Looked up from germline, CDR1 is MGHRA and CDR2 is YSYEKL. In the source study's methods: Quantification of nucleated cells was approximated via reference gene primer amplification. TCRdb's table, derived via immunoSEQ multiplex PCR, lists solely in-frame clones and lacks some. That table furnishes V, J and clone size, whereas the DNA furnished D and trimming. The sample comprises about 290,000 clones, about nine tenths of which are singletons, and less than 2% rests with the top ten.

V gene TRBV4-1 combines with J gene TRBJ2-2; D gene uncertain. The origin of this receptor is a woman between 40 and 55 years old who had recovered from COVID-19. The sample taken for sequencing was PBMCs or T cells enriched from blood (not recorded which). DNA of the CDR3: TGCGCCAGCAGGAGCCCGCCGTCGAGCACCGGGGAGCTGTTTTTT. It specifies CASRSPPSSTGELFF.